The following is a TCR beta chain sequence with its context. Germline V lookup: CDR1 MNHEY, CDR2 SVGAGI. The CDR3 consists of 13 residues. V was pared by 6 bases and J by 6 bases, with 2 bases of the junction left unmatched. This entry comes from a study of blood T cell repertoires in COVID-19. Using immunoSEQ multiplex PCR, the repertoire was profiled, and TCRdb retains in-frame clones only, with some absent. The repertoire holds about 130,000 clones, with roughly 83% as singletons. The chain carries TRBV6-5 and TRBJ2-7, with 13 positions matching TRBD2. The source is a human donor in a cohort sampled during active COVID-19. Sequenced material: peripheral blood. The CDR3 reads CASSWTSGSEQYF. In DNA form, the CDR3 reads TGTGCCAGCAGCTGGACTAGCGGGAGCGAGCAGTACTTC.